The sequence of this TCR beta chain was determined in a study of Graves' ophthalmopathy and Graves' hyperthyroidism. Study outcomes and limitations: Sensitivity reached more than 85% and specificity about 81% for a 13-signature model separating ophthalmopathy from stable hyperthyroidism.

RNA transcripts yielded amplified TCR beta CDR3 regions. In the first round, RT-PCR was carried out with HTBI primers, and a multiplex PCR formed the second round. MiXCR, applied by TCRdb to the multiplex PCR reads, yields one record per CDR3 protein. The table lists around 1.1 million distinct CDR3 sequences, about 40% of them singletons. Patients newly diagnosed with hyperthyroidism, under 2 months' duration, were aged 18 to 65, the study reports. Looked up from germline, CDR1 is SGHRS and CDR2 is YFSETQ. Trimming shortened V by 5 bases and J by 3 bases, and 17 bases separated the two germline ends. The CDR3 loop spans 15 amino acids. In this sample, this clonotype turned up many times. The antigen is undetermined.

This chain links TRBV5-1 with TRBJ1-2; D ambiguous. The sequence was collected from an adult man with Graves' hyperthyroidism. Sample: peripheral blood or thyroid tissue (not recorded which). The DNA for the CDR3 is TGCGCCAGCAGTAACACCGGTAGTCGGGACTATGGCTACACCTTC. It codes for CASSNTGSRDYGYTF. The full variable domain, in which reference TRBV5-1 and TRBJ1-2 provide the parts outside the CDR3, is KAGVTQTPRYLIKTRGQQVTLSCSPISGHRSVSWYQQTPGQGLQFLFEYFSETQRNKGNFPGRFSGRQFSNSRSEMNVSTLELGDSALYLCASSNTGSRDYGYTFGSGTRLTVV.